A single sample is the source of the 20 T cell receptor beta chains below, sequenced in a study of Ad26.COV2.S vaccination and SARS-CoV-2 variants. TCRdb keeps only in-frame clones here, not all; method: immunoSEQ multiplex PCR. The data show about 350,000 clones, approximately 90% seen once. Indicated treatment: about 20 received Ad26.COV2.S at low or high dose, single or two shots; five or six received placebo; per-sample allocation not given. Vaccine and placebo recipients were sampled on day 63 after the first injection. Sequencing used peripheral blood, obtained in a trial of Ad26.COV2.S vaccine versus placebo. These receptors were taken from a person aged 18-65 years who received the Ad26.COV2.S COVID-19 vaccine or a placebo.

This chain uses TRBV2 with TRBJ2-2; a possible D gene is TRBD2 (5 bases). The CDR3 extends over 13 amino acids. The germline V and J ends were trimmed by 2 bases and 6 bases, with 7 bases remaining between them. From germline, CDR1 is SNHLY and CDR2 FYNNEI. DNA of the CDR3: TGTGCCAGCAGTGAAATGGGAGCCGGGGAGCTGTTTTTT. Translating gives CASSEMGAGELFF. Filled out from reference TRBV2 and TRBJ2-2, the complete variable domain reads EPEVTQTPSHQVTQMGQEVILRCVPISNHLYFYWYRQILGQKVEFLVSFYNNEISEKSEIFDDQFSVERPDGSNFTLKIRSTKLEDSAMYFCASSEMGAGELFFGEGSRLTVL.

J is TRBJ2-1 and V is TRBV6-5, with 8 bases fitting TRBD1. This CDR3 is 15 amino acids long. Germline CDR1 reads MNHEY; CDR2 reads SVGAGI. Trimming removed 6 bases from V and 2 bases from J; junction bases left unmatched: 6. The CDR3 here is CASRAGTGAYNEQFF. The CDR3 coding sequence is TGTGCCAGCAGAGCCGGGACAGGAGCCTACAATGAGCAGTTCTTC.

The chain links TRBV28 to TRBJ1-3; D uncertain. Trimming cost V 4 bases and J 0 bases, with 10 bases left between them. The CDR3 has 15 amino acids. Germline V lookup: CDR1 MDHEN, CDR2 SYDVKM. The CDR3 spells CASSSLPSSGNTIYF. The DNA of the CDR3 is TGTGCCAGCAGTTCCCTTCCTAGCTCTGGAAACACCATATATTTT. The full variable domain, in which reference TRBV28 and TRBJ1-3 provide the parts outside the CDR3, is DVKVTQSSRYLVKRTGEKVFLECVQDMDHENMFWYRQDPGLGLRLIYFSYDVKMKEKGDIPEGYSVSREKKERFSLILESASTNQTSMYLCASSSLPSSGNTIYFGEGSWLTVV.

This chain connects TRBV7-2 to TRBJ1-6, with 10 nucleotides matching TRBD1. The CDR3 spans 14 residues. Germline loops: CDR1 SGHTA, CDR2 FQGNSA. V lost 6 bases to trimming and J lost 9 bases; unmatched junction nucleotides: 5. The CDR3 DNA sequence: TGTGCCAGCAGTTCAGGGACAGGGGTTTCACCCCTCCACTTT. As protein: CASSSGTGVSPLHF.

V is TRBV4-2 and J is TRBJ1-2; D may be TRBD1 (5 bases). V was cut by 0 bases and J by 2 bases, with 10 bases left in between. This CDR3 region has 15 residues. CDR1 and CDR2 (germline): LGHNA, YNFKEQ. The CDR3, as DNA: TGTGCCAGCAGCCAAGATCTAGGGACGAACTATGGCTACACCTTC. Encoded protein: CASSQDLGTNYGYTF.

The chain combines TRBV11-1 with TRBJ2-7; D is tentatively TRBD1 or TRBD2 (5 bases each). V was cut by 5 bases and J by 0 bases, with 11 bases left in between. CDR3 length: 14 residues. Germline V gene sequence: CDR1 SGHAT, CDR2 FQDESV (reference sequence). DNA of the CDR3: TGTGCCAGCAGCGTACGGGACCTCTCCTACGAGCAGTACTTC. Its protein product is CASSVRDLSYEQYF.

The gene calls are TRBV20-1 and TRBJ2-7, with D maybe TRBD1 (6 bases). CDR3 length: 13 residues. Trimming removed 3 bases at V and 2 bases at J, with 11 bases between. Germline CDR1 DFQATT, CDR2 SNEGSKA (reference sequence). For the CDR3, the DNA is TGCAGTGCTAGTAGCCAGGGGCCCTACGAGCAGTACTTC. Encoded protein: CSASSQGPYEQYF.

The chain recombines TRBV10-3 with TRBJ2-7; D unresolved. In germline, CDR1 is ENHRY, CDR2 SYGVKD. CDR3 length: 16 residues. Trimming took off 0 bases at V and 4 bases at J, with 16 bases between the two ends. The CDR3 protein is CAISESTAGDGYEQYF. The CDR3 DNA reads TGTGCCATCAGTGAGTCGACGGCAGGTGATGGGTACGAGCAGTACTTC.

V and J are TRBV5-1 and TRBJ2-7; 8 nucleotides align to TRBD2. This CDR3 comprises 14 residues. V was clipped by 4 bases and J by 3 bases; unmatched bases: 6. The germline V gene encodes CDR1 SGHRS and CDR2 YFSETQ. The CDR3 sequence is CASSHPGLVYEQYF. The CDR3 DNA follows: TGCGCCAGCAGCCACCCGGGACTAGTCTACGAGCAGTACTTC.

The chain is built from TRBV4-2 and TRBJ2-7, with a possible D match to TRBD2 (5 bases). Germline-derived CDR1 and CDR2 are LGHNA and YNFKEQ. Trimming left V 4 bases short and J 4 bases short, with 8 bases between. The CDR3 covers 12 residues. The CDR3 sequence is CASSLRGYEQYF. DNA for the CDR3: TGTGCCAGCAGCCTTCGAGGGTACGAGCAGTACTTC.

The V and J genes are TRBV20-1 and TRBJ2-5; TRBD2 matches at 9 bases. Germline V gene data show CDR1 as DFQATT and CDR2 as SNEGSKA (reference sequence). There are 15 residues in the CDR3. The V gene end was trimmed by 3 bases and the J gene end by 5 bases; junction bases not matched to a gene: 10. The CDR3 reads CSASIPGLAGETQYF. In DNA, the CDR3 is TGCAGTGCTAGTATACCGGGACTAGCAGGGGAGACCCAGTACTTC.

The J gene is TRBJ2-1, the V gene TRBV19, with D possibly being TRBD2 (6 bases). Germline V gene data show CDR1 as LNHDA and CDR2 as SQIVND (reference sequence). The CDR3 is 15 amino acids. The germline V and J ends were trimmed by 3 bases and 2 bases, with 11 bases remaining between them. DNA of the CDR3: TGTGCCAGTAGTATTCAAGCGGGCCCCTACAATGAGCAGTTCTTC. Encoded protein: CASSIQAGPYNEQFF.

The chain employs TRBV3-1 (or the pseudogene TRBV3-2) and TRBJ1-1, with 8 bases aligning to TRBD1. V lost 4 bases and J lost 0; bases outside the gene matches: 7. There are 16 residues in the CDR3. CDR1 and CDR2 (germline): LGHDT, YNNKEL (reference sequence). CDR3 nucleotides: TGTGCCAGCAGCCCCCCAGGGGGCTCCATGAACACTGAAGCTTTCTTT. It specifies CASSPPGGSMNTEAFF.

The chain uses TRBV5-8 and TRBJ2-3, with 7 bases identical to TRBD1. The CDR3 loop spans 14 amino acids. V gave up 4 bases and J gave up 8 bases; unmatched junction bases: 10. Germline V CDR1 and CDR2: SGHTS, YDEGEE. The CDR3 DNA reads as TGTGCCAGCAGCCGAACCCTGACAGGGAGTACGCAGTATTTT. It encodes CASSRTLTGSTQYF.

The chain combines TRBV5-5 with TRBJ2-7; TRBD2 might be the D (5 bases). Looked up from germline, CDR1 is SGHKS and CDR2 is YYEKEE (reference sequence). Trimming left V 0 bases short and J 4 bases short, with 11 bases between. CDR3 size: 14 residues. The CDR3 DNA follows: TGTGCCAGCAGCTTGGGGACTGCCTTATACGAGCAGTACTTC. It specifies CASSLGTALYEQYF.

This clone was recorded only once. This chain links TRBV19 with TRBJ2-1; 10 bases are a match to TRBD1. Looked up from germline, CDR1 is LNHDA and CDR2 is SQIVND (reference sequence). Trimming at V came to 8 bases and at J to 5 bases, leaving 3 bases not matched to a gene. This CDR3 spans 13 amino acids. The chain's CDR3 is CASRDRGHNEQFF. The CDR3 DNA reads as TGTGCCAGTCGGGACAGGGGTCACAATGAGCAGTTCTTC.

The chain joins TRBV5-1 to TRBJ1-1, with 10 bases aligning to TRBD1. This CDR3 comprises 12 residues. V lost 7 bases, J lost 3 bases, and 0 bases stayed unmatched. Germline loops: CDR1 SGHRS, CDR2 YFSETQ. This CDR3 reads CASGTGDTEAFF. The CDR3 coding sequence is TGCGCCAGCGGGACAGGGGACACTGAAGCTTTCTTT.

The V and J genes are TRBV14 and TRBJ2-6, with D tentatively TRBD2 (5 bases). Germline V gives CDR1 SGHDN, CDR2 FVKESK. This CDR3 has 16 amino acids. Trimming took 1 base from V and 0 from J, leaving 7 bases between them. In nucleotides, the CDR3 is TGTGCCAGCAGCCAAGGCGGGTTCTCTGGGGCCAACGTCCTGACTTTC. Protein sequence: CASSQGGFSGANVLTF.

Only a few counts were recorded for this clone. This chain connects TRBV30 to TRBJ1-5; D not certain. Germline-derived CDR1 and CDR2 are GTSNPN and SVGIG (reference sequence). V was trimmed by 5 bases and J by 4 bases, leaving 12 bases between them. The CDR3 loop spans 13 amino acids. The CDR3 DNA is TGTGCCTGGCCAGGACTGATTAATCAGCCCCAGCATTTT. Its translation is CAWPGLINQPQHF. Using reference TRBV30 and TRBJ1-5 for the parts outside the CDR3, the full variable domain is SQTIHQWPATLVQPVGSPLSLECTVEGTSNPNLYWYRQAAGRGLQLLFYSVGIGQISSEVPQNLSASRPQDRQFILSSKKLLLSDSGFYLCAWPGLINQPQHFGDGTRLSIL.

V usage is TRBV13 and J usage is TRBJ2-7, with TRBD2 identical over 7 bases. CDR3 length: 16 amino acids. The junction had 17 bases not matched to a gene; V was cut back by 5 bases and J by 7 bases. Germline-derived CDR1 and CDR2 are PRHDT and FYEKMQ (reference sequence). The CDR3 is CASSAVTSADLGEQYF. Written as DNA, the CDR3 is TGTGCCAGCAGCGCAGTCACTAGCGCGGATTTAGGGGAGCAGTACTTC.